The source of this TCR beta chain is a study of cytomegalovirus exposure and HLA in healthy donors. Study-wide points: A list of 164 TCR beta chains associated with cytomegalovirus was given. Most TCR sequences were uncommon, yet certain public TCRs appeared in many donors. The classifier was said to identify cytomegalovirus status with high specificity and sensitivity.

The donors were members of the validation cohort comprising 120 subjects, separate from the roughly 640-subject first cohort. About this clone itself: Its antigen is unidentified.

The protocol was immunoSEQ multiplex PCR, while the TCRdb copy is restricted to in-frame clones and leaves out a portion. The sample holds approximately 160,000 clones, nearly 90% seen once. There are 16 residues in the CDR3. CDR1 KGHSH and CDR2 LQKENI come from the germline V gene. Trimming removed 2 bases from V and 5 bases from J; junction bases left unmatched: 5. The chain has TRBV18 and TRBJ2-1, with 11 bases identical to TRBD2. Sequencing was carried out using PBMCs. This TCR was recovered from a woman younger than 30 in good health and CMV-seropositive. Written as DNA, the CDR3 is TGTGCCAGCTCACCAATGGAGACTAGCGGGAACAATGAGCAGTTCTTC. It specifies CASSPMETSGNNEQFF.